This T cell receptor (beta chain) was identified during a study of CD8 T cells in Susac syndrome. Random hexamers served to reverse transcribe about 0.45 to 1 ug RNA. One entry per CDR3 protein results from TCRdb running MiXCR on the immunoSEQ multiplex PCR reads. The sample lists hundreds of thousands of distinct CDR3 sequences, more than 70% occurring once. This TCR was sampled from a human donor with multiple sclerosis. The sample consisted of CD8+ T cells from PBMCs.

CDR3: CASEHSTDTQYF. As DNA, the CDR3 is TGTGCCAGCGAACATAGCACAGATACGCAGTATTTT. The chain uses TRBV2 and TRBJ2-3; D is ambiguous. V was cut by 8 bases and J by 0 bases, with 6 bases left in between. This CDR3 comprises 12 residues. Germline values: CDR1 SNHLY, CDR2 FYNNEI.